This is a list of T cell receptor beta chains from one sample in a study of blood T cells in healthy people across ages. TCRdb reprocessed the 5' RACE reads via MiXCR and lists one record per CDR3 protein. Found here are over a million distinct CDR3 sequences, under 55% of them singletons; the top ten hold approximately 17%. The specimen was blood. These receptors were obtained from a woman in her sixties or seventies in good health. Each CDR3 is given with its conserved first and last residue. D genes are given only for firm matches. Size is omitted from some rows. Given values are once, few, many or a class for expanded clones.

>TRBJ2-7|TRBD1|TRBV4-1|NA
TGCGCCAGCAGCCAAGATCGAATTCGGGACAGGGGGTACGAGCAGTACTTC
CASSQDRIRDRGYEQYF
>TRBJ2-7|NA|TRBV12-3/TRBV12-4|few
TGTGCCAGCAGTTTTGAAAGGTCCTACGAGCAGTACTTC
CASSFERSYEQYF
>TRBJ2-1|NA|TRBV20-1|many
TGCAGTGCTAGATCCGAGACAGGAGGCAATGAGCAGTTCTTC
CSARSETGGNEQFF
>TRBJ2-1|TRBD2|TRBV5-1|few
TGCGCCAGCAGGGGGGGGGGAGCGCTCTCCTACAATGAGCAGTTCTTC
CASRGGGALSYNEQFF
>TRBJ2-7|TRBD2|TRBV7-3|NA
TGTGCCAGCAGCTTAACAGGAGGACATCGGGAGGCCTACGAGCAGTACTTC
CASSLTGGHREAYEQYF
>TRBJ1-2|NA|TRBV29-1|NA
TGCAGCGTTGAAATCCCTTGGGAAGGGCCCTATGGCTACACCTTC
CSVEIPWEGPYGYTF
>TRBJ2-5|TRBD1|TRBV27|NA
TGTGCCAGCAGTCTGGACAGGAGGCTCCAGACCCAGTACTTC
CASSLDRRLQTQYF
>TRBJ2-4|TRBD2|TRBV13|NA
TGTGCCAGCAGCTTAGGGGGAAGCGGGGGAGGTCTAGCCAAAAACATTCAGTACTTC
CASSLGGSGGGLAKNIQYF
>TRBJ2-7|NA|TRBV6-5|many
TGTGCCAGCAGCCGCCCTTCCCCTAGGCCCTACGAGCAGTACTTC
CASSRPSPRPYEQYF
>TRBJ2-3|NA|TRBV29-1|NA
TGCAGCGTTGACCCGGGACTCTCATTCACAGATACGCAGTATTTT
CSVDPGLSFTDTQYF
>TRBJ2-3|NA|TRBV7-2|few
TGTGCCAGCAGCACAGGCCCAGAAAGCACAGATACGCAGTATTTT
CASSTGPESTDTQYF
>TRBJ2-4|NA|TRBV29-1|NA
TGCAGCGTTGCCCAGCTGTCGGTAGCCAAAAACATTCAGTACTTC
CSVAQLSVAKNIQYF
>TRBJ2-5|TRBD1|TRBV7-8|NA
TGTGCCAGCAGCTGGTGGACAGGGGGATCAGAGACCCAGTACTTC
CASSWWTGGSETQYF